This TCR beta chain is from a study of high-grade serous ovarian cancer treatment subgroups (dated by TCRdb to about 2021). The study in broad terms: On average, sequencing produced about 15,000 reads and about 7,600 unique TCR beta rearrangements for each sample. A cohort of some 30 patients was included: approximately 10 with no residual disease after primary surgery (R0), approximately 10 who were excellent NACT responders, and approximately 10 who were poor NACT responders. One primary tumor sample and two metastatic tumor samples were collected from each patient, for a total of around 99 samples. Under a laparoscopic triage algorithm, patients with high-grade serous ovarian cancer were grouped by complete gross resection or by neoadjuvant chemotherapy response, and the study profiled the TCR beta repertoires of these patients.

The 90 tumor samples were subjected to high-throughput TCR profiling using ImmunoSEQ. As for the authors' bioinformatics: Richness (unique productive sequences), clonality, evenness and relatedness were included as repertoire diversity metrics, and similarity between samples was assessed with the Bhattacharyya coefficient. Conclusions stayed consistent in a sensitivity analysis that left out TCRs with fewer than two reads. This immuneACCESS table, as held by TCRdb, lists in-frame sequences with V and J called but not all clones. Of the missing ones, under half trace to an unresolved V gene in checked studies; the others have no known cause. V, J and clone size were drawn from that table, and D and trimming were deduced from the DNA. This sample comprises over 8,500 clones, less than 90% of them detected only once. The biggest ten clones account for around 1.7% of the sample. Tumor samples were obtained before definitive surgery or chemotherapy. The MD Anderson Biospecimen Extraction Resource handled genomic DNA extraction, while the MD Anderson Cancer Genomics Laboratory carried out the TCR sequencing.

Study-wide findings and limitations: TCR repertoire analyses focused on CDR3; CDR1 and CDR2 were not analyzed. TCR clonal relatedness correlated positively with neoantigen level and, by trend, with copy number variation and mutation load from whole-genome sequencing. Because bulk tumor TCR sequencing provided no spatial information, insight into HGSC tumor complexity and diversity was limited. Repertoire similarity ranging from roughly 0.095 to 0.85 was observed between tumors from the same patient, whereas almost no similarity was observed between different patients.

The germline V gene supplies CDR1 SQVTM and CDR2 ANQGSEA. V loses 3 bases at its end and J loses 6 bases; junction bases beyond the gene matches: 6. From the cysteine through the phenylalanine, the CDR3 covers 14 amino acids. The retained sequence is limited to the CDR3, 42 bases, with the frame set at the first base. As regards this clone: The antigen it binds to is not known. The input lacks base qualities; no much larger clone sits a single base away.

The sequence derives from a human donor with high-grade serous ovarian cancer. Source material: tumor tissue. The chain is encoded by TRBV29-1 joined to TRBJ2-1; 9 bases in the junction line up with TRBD1. The base sequence is TGCAGCGTTGACCGACAGGGGGGTTTCAATGAGCAGTTCTTC. Its coded protein is CSVDRQGGFNEQFF.